A selection of T cell receptor beta chains follows, all from one sample in a study of blood T cell repertoires in COVID-19. The repertoire was sequenced with immunoSEQ multiplex PCR; TCRdb's copy has only in-frame clones and lacks some. The sample lists 200,000 to 250,000 clones; about 88% were seen once. Sequences were obtained from peripheral blood. The receptors stem from a woman between 65 and 79 years old with active or convalescent COVID-19. Each CDR3 is given with its conserved first and last residue. D genes are given only for firm matches. Clone size is given for some rows only: seen once, a few or many times, or a class if the clone is expanded.

d_call,v_call,clone_size,j_call,cdr3_aa,cdr3_nt
TRBD1,TRBV4-3,-,TRBJ2-7,CASSQDRLLSYEQYF,TGCGCCAGCAGCCAGGACAGGCTTCTATCCTACGAGCAGTACTTC
TRBD1,TRBV19,-,TRBJ2-7,CASSIQGAYEQYF,TGTGCCAGTAGTATTCAGGGGGCCTACGAGCAGTACTTC
-,TRBV4-2,-,TRBJ2-6,CASSPNFSGANVLTF,TGTGCCAGCAGCCCGAACTTCTCTGGGGCCAACGTCCTGACTTTC
-,TRBV27,-,TRBJ1-2,CASSWRGYGYTF,TGTGCCAGCAGTTGGAGGGGCTATGGCTACACCTTC
-,TRBV12-1,-,TRBJ2-7,CASSPGNEQYF,TGTGCCAGCAGTCCCGGGAACGAGCAGTACTTC
-,TRBV6-1,-,TRBJ1-1,CASSYSQGTEAFF,TGTGCCAGCAGTTATTCGCAGGGCACTGAAGCTTTCTTT
TRBD1,TRBV7-2,-,TRBJ1-6,CASSLLRQGYNSPLHF,TGTGCCAGCAGCTTGCTGCGACAGGGCTATAATTCACCCCTCCACTTT
-,TRBV5-6,-,TRBJ1-2,CASSLDGGHYGYTF,TGTGCCAGCAGCTTGGACGGGGGTCACTATGGCTACACCTTC
TRBD1,TRBV7-2,-,TRBJ1-5,CASSFRTGQQPQHF,TGTGCCAGCAGCTTTCGGACAGGGCAACAGCCCCAGCATTTT
-,TRBV12-3/TRBV12-4,-,TRBJ1-4,CASSPNEKLFF,TGTGCCAGCAGTCCGAATGAAAAACTGTTTTTT
-,TRBV11-2,-,TRBJ2-2,CASSRSGLTGELFF,TGTGCCAGCAGCCGGAGCGGGCTCACCGGGGAGCTGTTTTTT
-,TRBV5-1,-,TRBJ1-2,CASSGDFVGYTF,TGCGCCAGCAGCGGGGACTTTGTTGGCTACACCTTC
TRBD2,TRBV5-5,-,TRBJ2-5,CASSSSGGETQYF,TGTGCCAGCAGCTCGTCGGGGGGAGAGACCCAGTACTTC
-,TRBV14,-,TRBJ1-2,CASSPLDGGGNYGYTF,TGTGCCAGCAGTCCCCTGGATGGGGGCGGAAACTATGGCTACACCTTC
-,TRBV19,once,TRBJ2-5,CASSIRIIEAQETQYF,TGTGCCAGTAGTATAAGAATTATCGAAGCACAAGAGACCCAGTACTTC
TRBD1,TRBV10-1,-,TRBJ2-1,CASSESRDRGIKQFF,TGCGCCAGCAGTGAGTCGCGGGACAGGGGAATTAAGCAGTTCTTC
-,TRBV19,-,TRBJ1-1,CASKEGLNTEAFF,TGTGCCAGTAAAGAGGGCTTGAACACTGAAGCTTTCTTT
-,TRBV18,-,TRBJ1-4,CASSKGGRGEKLFF,TGTGCCAGCTCTAAAGGGGGACGGGGTGAAAAACTGTTTTTT
TRBD1,TRBV18,-,TRBJ2-5,CASSPPGQGGETQYF,TGTGCCAGCTCCCCACCGGGACAGGGAGGCGAGACCCAGTACTTC
-,TRBV19,-,TRBJ2-3,CASSIQATPHTDTQYF,TGTGCCAGTAGCATACAGGCTACCCCCCACACAGATACGCAGTATTTT
-,TRBV7-2,-,TRBJ2-5,CASSFEGWGTQYF,TGTGCCAGCAGCTTTGAGGGTTGGGGGACCCAGTACTTC
-,TRBV4-1,once,TRBJ1-4,CASSQTGTKDEKLFF,TGCGCCAGCAGCCAAACCGGGACAAAGGATGAAAAACTGTTTTTT
-,TRBV5-5,-,TRBJ1-3,CASSLVPGQIKGVNTIYF,TGTGCCAGCAGCTTGGTACCCGGACAGATTAAGGGAGTAAACACCATATATTTT
-,TRBV24-1,-,TRBJ1-5,CATSEFSLQPQHF,TGTGCCACCAGTGAGTTTTCGTTACAGCCCCAGCATTTT
-,TRBV6-2/TRBV6-3,-,TRBJ1-4,CASSMTAYEKLFF,TGTGCCAGCAGCATGACAGCCTATGAAAAACTGTTTTTT
-,TRBV11-2,-,TRBJ1-2,CASSLDPEGYGYTF,TGTGCCAGCAGCTTAGATCCTGAGGGCTATGGCTACACCTTC
-,TRBV24-1,-,TRBJ2-3,CATSDALATDTQYF,TGTGCCACCAGTGACGCACTAGCAACAGATACGCAGTATTTT
TRBD2,TRBV7-2,-,TRBJ2-1,CASTFSGLLDNEQFF,TGTGCCAGCACCTTCTCGGGACTACTAGACAATGAGCAGTTCTTC
-,TRBV6-5,once,TRBJ2-7,CASSRGLNYEQYF,TGTGCCAGCAGTCGCGGACTGAACTACGAGCAGTACTTC
-,TRBV3-1/TRBV3-2,-,TRBJ2-2,CASSLYTGELFF,TGTGCCAGCAGTCTTTACACCGGGGAGCTGTTTTTT
-,TRBV7-9,-,TRBJ1-2,CASSPEGPKGYGYTF,TGTGCCAGCAGCCCAGAGGGCCCTAAGGGCTATGGCTACACCTTC
-,TRBV10-2,-,TRBJ1-4,CASSESWTASEKLFF,TGCGCCAGCAGTGAGTCGTGGACAGCTTCTGAAAAACTGTTTTTT
-,TRBV10-3,-,TRBJ2-7,CAITSGNEQYF,TGTGCCATCACGTCCGGGAACGAGCAGTACTTC
TRBD2,TRBV6-1,-,TRBJ2-7,CASSDPREGYEQYF,TGTGCCAGCAGTGATCCCAGGGAGGGGTACGAGCAGTACTTC
-,TRBV29-1,once,TRBJ1-5,CSVRDNFNQPQHF,TGCAGCGTCCGAGACAATTTCAATCAGCCCCAGCATTTT
-,TRBV7-2,-,TRBJ1-2,CASSPRQLYGYTF,TGTGCCAGCAGCCCCCGACAGTTATATGGCTACACCTTC
-,TRBV6-6,-,TRBJ1-1,CASGRETEAFF,TGTGCCAGCGGGAGGGAGACTGAAGCTTTCTTT
TRBD1,TRBV19,-,TRBJ1-2,CASSLLQGNYGYTF,TGTGCCAGTAGTTTATTACAGGGGAACTATGGCTACACCTTC
TRBD2,TRBV11-2,-,TRBJ2-5,CASSLDREGSVTQYF,TGTGCCAGCAGCTTAGATCGGGAGGGGTCCGTGACCCAGTACTTC
-,TRBV12-5,-,TRBJ1-1,CASGLVLTGLHAFF,TGTGCTAGTGGTTTGGTACTTACGGGGTTGCATGCTTTCTTT
-,TRBV2,few,TRBJ1-1,CAREVNTEAFF,TGTGCCCGAGAGGTGAACACTGAAGCTTTCTTT
TRBD1,TRBV19,few,TRBJ2-3,CASSKLGMTGTTQYF,TGTGCCAGTAGTAAGCTCGGGATGACAGGGACGACGCAGTATTTT
-,TRBV6-5,-,TRBJ2-1,CASSYQGPGFSEQFF,TGTGCCAGCAGTTACCAGGGGCCCGGTTTTAGCGAGCAGTTCTTC
TRBD1,TRBV19,-,TRBJ2-3,CASSITGQGRDTQYF,TGTGCCAGTAGCATAACGGGACAGGGAAGAGATACGCAGTATTTT
-,TRBV18,-,TRBJ2-5,CASSPQTRGGETQYF,TGTGCCAGCTCACCACAAACCAGGGGAGGGGAGACCCAGTACTTC
TRBD1,TRBV19,-,TRBJ1-5,CASSDRGPPGAQHF,TGTGCCAGTTCTGACAGGGGGCCTCCGGGGGCCCAGCATTTT
TRBD1,TRBV5-1,-,TRBJ2-5,CASSLQGSPETQYF,TGCGCCAGCAGCTTACAGGGGAGTCCGGAGACCCAGTACTTC
TRBD1,TRBV6-5,-,TRBJ1-2,CASSVQGAGGYTF,TGTGCCAGCAGCGTGCAGGGGGCAGGGGGCTACACCTTC
TRBD1,TRBV7-2,-,TRBJ1-5,CASSLRGQINQPQHF,TGTGCCAGCAGCTTAAGGGGACAGATCAATCAGCCCCAGCATTTT
TRBD1,TRBV6-2/TRBV6-3,-,TRBJ1-1,CASRPPIRQGAVVTEAFF,TGTGCCAGCAGACCTCCGATTAGACAGGGGGCGGTTGTCACTGAAGCTTTCTTT
-,TRBV6-1,-,TRBJ1-2,CASSEWGGSYGYTF,TGTGCCAGCAGTGAGTGGGGAGGGAGCTATGGCTACACCTTC
-,TRBV9,-,TRBJ2-1,CASSARPTTGDEQFF,TGTGCCAGCAGCGCCCGGCCTACCACGGGGGATGAGCAGTTCTTC
TRBD2,TRBV2,-,TRBJ2-7,CASSGSLAGAPYEQYF,TGTGCCAGCAGTGGCTCACTAGCGGGGGCTCCCTACGAGCAGTACTTC
-,TRBV18,once,TRBJ2-3,CASSSSQGGATDTQYF,TGTGCCAGCTCATCCTCCCAGGGTGGGGCGACAGATACGCAGTATTTT
TRBD1,TRBV4-1,-,TRBJ2-7,CASSQDRQGPYEQYF,TGCGCCAGCAGCCAAGATCGACAGGGACCCTACGAGCAGTACTTC
TRBD1,TRBV18,-,TRBJ2-7,CATNPTGGYEQYF,TGTGCCACCAATCCGACAGGGGGCTACGAGCAGTACTTC
-,TRBV24-1,-,TRBJ1-2,CATSDGARPGYTF,TGTGCCACCAGTGATGGGGCCCGGCCTGGCTACACCTTC
TRBD2,TRBV6-2/TRBV6-3,-,TRBJ2-7,CASSSPGGGTLYEQYF,TGTGCCAGCAGTTCCCCCGGCGGGGGGACCCTTTACGAGCAGTACTTC
TRBD1,TRBV9,-,TRBJ2-7,CASSVADRVDYEQYF,TGTGCCAGCAGCGTCGCCGACAGGGTAGACTACGAGCAGTACTTC